There are many counts of the clone carrying this T cell receptor (beta chain). The data are from a study of early T cells in non-severe SARS-CoV-2 infection. The junction had 13 bases not matched to a gene; V was cut back by 4 bases and J by 6 bases. The CDR3 contains 17 residues. Germline values: CDR1 LNHNV, CDR2 YYDKDF (reference sequence). As part of library construction, unique molecular identifiers were attached to individual cDNA molecules. TCRdb fed the 5' RACE reads into MiXCR, producing one record per CDR3 protein. This repertoire shows tens of thousands of distinct CDR3 sequences, about 5% found once; its top ten account for 25% to 30%.

The sequence derives from an adult who was a healthcare worker with PCR-confirmed SARS-CoV-2 infection or an uninfected control (not recorded which). The sequenced sample consisted of whole blood. The gene calls are TRBV15 and TRBJ1-5, with 9 bases identical to TRBD1. CDR3 residues: CATSKQITDRGVQPQHF. Here the CDR3 DNA reads TGTGCCACCAGCAAACAGATCACAGACAGGGGGGTTCAGCCCCAGCATTTT.